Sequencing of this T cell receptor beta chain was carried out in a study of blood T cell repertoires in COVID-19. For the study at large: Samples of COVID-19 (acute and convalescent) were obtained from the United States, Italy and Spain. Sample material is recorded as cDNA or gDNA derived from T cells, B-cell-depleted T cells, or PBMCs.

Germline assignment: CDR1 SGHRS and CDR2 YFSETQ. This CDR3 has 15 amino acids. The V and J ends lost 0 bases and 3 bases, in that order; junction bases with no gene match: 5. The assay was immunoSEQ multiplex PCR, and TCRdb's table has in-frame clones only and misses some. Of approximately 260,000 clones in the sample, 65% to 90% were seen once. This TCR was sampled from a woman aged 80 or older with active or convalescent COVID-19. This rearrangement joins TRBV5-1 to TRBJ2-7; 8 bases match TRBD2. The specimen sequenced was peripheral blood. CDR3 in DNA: TGCGCCAGCAGCTTGGCCGGGGGGGAAAGCTACGAGCAGTACTTC. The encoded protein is CASSLAGGESYEQYF.